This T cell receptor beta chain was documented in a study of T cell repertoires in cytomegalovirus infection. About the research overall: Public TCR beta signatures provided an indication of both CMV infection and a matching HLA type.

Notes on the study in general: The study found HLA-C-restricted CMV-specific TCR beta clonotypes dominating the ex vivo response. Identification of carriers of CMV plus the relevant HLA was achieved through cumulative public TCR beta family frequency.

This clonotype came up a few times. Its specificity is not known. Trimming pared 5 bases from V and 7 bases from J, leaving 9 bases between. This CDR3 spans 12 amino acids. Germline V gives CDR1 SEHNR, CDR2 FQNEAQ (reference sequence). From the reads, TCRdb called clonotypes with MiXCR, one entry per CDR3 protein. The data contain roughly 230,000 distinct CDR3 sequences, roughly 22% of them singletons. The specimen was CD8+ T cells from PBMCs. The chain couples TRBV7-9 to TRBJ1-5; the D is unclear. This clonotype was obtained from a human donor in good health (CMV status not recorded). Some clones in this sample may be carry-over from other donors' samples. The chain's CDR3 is CASSIFDQPQHF. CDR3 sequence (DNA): TGTGCCAGCAGCATATTCGACCAGCCCCAGCATTTT.